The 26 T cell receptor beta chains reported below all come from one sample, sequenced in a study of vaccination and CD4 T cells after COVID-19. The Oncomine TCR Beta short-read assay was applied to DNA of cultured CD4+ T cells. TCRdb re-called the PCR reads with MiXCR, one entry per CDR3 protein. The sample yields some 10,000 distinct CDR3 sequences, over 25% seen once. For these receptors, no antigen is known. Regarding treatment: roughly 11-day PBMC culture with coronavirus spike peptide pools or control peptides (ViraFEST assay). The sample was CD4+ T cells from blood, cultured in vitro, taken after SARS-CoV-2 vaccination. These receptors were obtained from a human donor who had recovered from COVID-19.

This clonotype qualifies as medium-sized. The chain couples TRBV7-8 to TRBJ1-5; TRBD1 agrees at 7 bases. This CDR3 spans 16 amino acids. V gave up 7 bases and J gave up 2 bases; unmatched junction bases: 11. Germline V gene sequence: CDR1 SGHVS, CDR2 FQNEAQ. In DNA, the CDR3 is TGTGCCAGCAACCCGACAGGGCGAGCGGGCAATCAGCCCCAGCATTTT. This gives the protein CASNPTGRAGNQPQHF.

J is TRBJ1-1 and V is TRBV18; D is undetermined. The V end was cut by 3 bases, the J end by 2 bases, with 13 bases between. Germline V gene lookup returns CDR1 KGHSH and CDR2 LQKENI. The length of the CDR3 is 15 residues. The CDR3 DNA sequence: TGTGCCAGCTCACCGGGCCAACTGAGTAACACTGAAGCTTTCTTT. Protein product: CASSPGQLSNTEAFF.

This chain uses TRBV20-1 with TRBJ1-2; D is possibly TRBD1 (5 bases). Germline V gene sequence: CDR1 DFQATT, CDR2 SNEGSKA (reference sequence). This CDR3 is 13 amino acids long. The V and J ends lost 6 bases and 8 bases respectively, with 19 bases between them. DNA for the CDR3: TGCAGTGCAATCAGGGTTCCGCCGGGAGGCTACACCTTC. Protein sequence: CSAIRVPPGGYTF.

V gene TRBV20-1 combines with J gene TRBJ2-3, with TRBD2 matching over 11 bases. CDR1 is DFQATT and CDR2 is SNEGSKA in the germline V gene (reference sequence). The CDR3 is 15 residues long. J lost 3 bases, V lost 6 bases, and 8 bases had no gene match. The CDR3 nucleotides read TGCAGTGCCTCGGGACTAGCGGTCATAACAGATACGCAGTATTTT. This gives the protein CSASGLAVITDTQYF.

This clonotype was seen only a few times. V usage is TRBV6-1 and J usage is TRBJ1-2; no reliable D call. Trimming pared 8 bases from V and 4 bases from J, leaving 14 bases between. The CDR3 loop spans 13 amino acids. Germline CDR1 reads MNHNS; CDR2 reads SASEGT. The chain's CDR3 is CASSSRSLYGYTF. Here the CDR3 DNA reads TGTGCCAGCTCCTCCCGGAGTCTCTATGGCTACACCTTC.

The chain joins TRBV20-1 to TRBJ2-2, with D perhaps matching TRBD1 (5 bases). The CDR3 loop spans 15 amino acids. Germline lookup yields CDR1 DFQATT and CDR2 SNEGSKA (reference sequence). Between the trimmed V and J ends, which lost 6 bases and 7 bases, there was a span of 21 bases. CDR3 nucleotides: TGCAGTGCGCCAGGGCTAGGGAAGTATGTCGGGGAGCTGTTTTTT. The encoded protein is CSAPGLGKYVGELFF.

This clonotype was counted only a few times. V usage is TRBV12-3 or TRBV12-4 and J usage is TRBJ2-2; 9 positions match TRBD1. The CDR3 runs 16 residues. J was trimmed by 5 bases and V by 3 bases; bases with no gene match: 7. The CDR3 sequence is CASSFRGQGGTGELFF. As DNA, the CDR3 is TGTGCCAGCAGTTTTAGGGGACAGGGAGGGACCGGGGAGCTGTTTTTT.

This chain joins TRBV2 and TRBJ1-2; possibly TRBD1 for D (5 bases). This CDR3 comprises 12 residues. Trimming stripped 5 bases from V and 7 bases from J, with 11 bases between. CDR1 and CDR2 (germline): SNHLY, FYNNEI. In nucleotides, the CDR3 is TGTGCCAGCAGTACGGGACGTTCTGGCTACACCTTC. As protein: CASSTGRSGYTF.

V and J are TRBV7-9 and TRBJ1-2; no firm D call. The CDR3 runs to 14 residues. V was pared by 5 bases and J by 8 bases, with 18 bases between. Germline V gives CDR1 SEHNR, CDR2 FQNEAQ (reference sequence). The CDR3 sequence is CASSPAGEDGGYTF. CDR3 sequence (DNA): TGTGCCAGCAGCCCAGCCGGGGAAGACGGAGGCTACACCTTC.

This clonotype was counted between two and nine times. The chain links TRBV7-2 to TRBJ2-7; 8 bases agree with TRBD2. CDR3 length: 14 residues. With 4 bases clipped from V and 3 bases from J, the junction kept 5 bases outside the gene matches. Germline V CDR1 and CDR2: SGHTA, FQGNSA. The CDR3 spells CASSSIAGFYEQYF. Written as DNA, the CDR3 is TGTGCCAGCAGCTCAATAGCGGGATTCTACGAGCAGTACTTC.

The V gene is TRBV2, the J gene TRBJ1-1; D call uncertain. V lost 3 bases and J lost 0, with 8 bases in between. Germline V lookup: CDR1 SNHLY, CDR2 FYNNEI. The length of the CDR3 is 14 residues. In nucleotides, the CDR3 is TGTGCCAGCAGTGAGGTCGGAGTGAACACTGAAGCTTTCTTT. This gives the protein CASSEVGVNTEAFF. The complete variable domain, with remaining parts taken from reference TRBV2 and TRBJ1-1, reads EPEVTQTPSHQVTQMGQEVILRCVPISNHLYFYWYRQILGQKVEFLVSFYNNEISEKSEIFDDQFSVERPDGSNFTLKIRSTKLEDSAMYFCASSEVGVNTEAFFGQGTRLTVV.

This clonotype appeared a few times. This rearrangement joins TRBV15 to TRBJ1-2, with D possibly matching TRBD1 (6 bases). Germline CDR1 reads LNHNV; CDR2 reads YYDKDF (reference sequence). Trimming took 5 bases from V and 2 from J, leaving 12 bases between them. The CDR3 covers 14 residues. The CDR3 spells CATSRRGQNYGYTF. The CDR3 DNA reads TGTGCCACCAGCCGGCGGGGGCAAAACTATGGCTACACCTTC.

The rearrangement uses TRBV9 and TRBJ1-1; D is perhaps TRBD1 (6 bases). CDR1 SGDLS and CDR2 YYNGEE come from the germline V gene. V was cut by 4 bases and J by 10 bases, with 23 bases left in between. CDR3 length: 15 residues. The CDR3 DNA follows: TGTGCCAGCAGCTCCCAAAACGCTTACAGGGATGGAGCTTTCTTT. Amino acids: CASSSQNAYRDGAFF.

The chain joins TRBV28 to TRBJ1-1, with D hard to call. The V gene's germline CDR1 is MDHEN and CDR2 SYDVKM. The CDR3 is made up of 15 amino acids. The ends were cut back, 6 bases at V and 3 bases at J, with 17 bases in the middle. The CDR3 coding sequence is TGTGCCAGCAGCTTCAACGGACTTACCTACACTGAAGCTTTCTTT. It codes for CASSFNGLTYTEAFF.

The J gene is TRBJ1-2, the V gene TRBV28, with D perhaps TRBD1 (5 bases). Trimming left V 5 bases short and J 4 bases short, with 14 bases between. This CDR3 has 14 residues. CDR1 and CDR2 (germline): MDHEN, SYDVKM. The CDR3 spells CASSAGTSTYGYTF. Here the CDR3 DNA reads TGTGCCAGCAGTGCAGGGACTTCTACCTATGGCTACACCTTC.

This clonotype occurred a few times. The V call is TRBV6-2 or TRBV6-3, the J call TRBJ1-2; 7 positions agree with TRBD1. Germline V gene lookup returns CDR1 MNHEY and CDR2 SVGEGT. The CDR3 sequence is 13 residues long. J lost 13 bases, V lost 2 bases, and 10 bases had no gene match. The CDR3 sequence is CASSYQGTASRTF. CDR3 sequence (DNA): TGTGCCAGCAGTTACCAAGGGACAGCCTCTCGCACCTTC.

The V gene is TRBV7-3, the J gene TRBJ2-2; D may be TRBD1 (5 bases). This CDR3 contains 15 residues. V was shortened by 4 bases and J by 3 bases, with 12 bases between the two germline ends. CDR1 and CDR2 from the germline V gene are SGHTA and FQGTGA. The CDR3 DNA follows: TGTGCCAGCAGCTCCGACAGTTTGGACACCGGGGAGCTGTTTTTT. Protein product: CASSSDSLDTGELFF.

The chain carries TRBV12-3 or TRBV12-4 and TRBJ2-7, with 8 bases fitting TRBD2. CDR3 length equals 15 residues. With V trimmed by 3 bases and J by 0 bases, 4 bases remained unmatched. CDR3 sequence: CASSLSGGSSYEQYF. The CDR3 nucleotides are TGTGCCAGCAGTTTGAGCGGGGGAAGCTCCTACGAGCAGTACTTC.

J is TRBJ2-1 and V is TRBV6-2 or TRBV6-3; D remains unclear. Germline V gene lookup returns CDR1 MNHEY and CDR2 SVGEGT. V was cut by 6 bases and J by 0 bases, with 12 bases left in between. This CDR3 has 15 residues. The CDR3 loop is CASRGSQSSYNEQFF. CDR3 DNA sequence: TGTGCCAGCAGGGGGTCCCAGAGCTCCTACAATGAGCAGTTCTTC.

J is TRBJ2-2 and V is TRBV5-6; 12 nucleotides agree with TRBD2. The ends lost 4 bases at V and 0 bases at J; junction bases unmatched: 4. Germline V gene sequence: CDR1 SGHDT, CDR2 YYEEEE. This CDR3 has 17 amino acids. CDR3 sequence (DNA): TGTGCCAGCAGCAAAAGGACTAGCGGGACGAACACCGGGGAGCTGTTTTTT. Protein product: CASSKRTSGTNTGELFF.

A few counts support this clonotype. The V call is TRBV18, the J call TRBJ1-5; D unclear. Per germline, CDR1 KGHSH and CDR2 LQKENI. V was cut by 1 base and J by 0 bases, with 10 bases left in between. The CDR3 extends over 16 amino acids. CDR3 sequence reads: CASSPLGTNSNQPQHF. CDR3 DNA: TGTGCCAGCTCACCACTCGGCACCAATAGCAATCAGCCCCAGCATTTT.

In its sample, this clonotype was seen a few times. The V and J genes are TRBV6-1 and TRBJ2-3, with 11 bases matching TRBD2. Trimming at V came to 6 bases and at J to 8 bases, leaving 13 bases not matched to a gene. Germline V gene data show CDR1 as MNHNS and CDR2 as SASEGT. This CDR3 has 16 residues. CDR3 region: CASSPTSGRALVTQYF. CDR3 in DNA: TGTGCCAGCAGCCCTACTAGCGGGAGAGCCCTGGTTACGCAGTATTTT.

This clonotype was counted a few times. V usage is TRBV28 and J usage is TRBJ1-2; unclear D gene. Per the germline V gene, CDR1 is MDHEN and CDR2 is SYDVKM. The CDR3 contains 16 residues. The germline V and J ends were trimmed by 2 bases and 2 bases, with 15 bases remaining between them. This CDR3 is CASSLPLPAANYGYTF. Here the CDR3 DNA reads TGTGCCAGCAGTTTACCCCTCCCCGCGGCAAACTATGGCTACACCTTC.

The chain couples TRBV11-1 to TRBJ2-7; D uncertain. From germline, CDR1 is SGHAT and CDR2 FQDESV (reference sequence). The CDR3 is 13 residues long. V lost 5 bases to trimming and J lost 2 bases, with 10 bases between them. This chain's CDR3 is CASSKTDTYEQYF. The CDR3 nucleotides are TGTGCCAGCAGCAAAACAGATACCTACGAGCAGTACTTC.

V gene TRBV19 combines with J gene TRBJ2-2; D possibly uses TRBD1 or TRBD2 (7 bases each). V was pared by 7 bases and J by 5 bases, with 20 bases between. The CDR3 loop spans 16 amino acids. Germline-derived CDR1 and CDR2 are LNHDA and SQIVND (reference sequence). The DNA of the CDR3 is TGTGCCAGTAAGACCCAGGGGGGGGCGGGGACCGGGGAGCTGTTTTTT. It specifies CASKTQGGAGTGELFF.

CDR3 coding DNA: TGTGCCACCAGCAGGGGGGGACTAGCGGGAGCTAATGAGCAGTTCTTC. Amino acids: CATSRGGLAGANEQFF. The chain is built from TRBV15 and TRBJ2-1; 14 positions match TRBD2. Per the germline V gene, CDR1 is LNHNV and CDR2 is YYDKDF (reference sequence). The CDR3 spans 16 residues. The V and J ends lost 3 bases and 7 bases, in that order; junction bases with no gene match: 5.